Sequencing of this T cell receptor (beta chain) was carried out in a study of control samples from healthy donors and cancer patients. This clone showed up just a few times. Germline trimming cut 4 bases from V and 7 bases from J; bases unmatched to any gene: 4. The germline V gene has CDR1 MGHDK and CDR2 SYGVNS. The CDR3 covers 15 residues. The assay was immunoSEQ multiplex PCR, and TCRdb's table has in-frame clones only and misses some. The sample has fewer than 95,000 clones, 70% to 90% seen once. The specimen sequenced was blood. V and J are TRBV25-1 and TRBJ2-2; the match to TRBD1 covers 12 bases. The source of this sequence is a man younger than 45 in good health. CDR3 nucleotides: TGTGCCAGCAGTGTGCGGGACAGGGGGCACGGGGAGCTGTTTTTT. Translated, it gives CASSVRDRGHGELFF.